This TCR beta chain is from a study of control samples from healthy donors and cancer patients (dated by TCRdb to the early 2020s). CDR1 and CDR2, looked up from the germline V gene, are MDHEN and SYDVKM. The cysteine opens and the phenylalanine closes a CDR3 of 16 amino acids. Only the CDR3 DNA stays, 48 bases, in frame from base 1. Germline trimming: 5 bases from V, 1 base from J; junction bases outside gene matches: 5. Concerning this clone itself: Its specific antigen is unknown. Base qualities are not recorded, but no much larger clone differs from it by a single base.

The library was made by the immunoSEQ multiplex PCR assay. In TCRdb, the immuneACCESS table is reduced to in-frame sequences with V and J assigned. These tables do not hold every clone; where another copy was compared, an unresolved V gene accounts for under half, and the others remain unexplained. Across this sample there are about 180,000 clones, with 90% seen only once. The ten top clones hold roughly 1.3% of the sample. The sequencing input was blood. The chain is made from TRBV28 and TRBJ2-2, with TRBD1 identical over 9 junction bases. The receptor's source is a woman aged 45-65 years in good health. In nucleotide form, the sequence is TGTGCCAGCAGTCGTCTGACAGGGGGGAACACCGGGGAGCTGTTTTTT. This encodes CASSRLTGGNTGELFF.